The entry that follows covers one TCR beta chain sequence. What it binds is unknown. These data originate in a study of T cell repertoires in cytomegalovirus infection. Study overall: In the study, CMV epitopes included recently identified HLA-C-restricted and well-studied HLA-B-restricted ones. Study-wide results and caveats: The study identified carriers of CMV plus the relevant HLA from cumulative public TCR beta family frequency.

This CDR3 region has 16 residues. V gave up 1 base and J gave up 1 base; unmatched junction bases: 4. CDR1 SGHVS and CDR2 FNYEAQ come from the germline V gene. TCRdb re-called the reads with MiXCR, one entry per CDR3 protein. The table lists around 900,000 distinct CDR3 sequences, roughly 31% of them singletons. The receptor was isolated from a human donor in good health (CMV status not recorded). Some clones in this sample may be carry-over from other donors' samples. The sequencing used cultured CD8+ T cells from PBMCs, collected from culture after CMV antigen stimulation. The gene calls are TRBV7-6 and TRBJ2-3, with TRBD2 matching over 8 bases. The CDR3 DNA reads TGTGCCAGCAGCTTAGAGCGGGGGCCCCGCACAGATACGCAGTATTTT. As protein: CASSLERGPRTDTQYF.